This T cell receptor (beta chain) was found in a study of blood T cell repertoires in COVID-19. Sequencing was performed with immunoSEQ multiplex PCR; in TCRdb, only in-frame clones are kept and a portion is missing. Of 190,000 or so clones listed, about 86% are singletons. This clone showed up just once. The specimen was peripheral blood. This receptor was obtained from a woman under 30 who had recovered from COVID-19.

The CDR3 DNA is TGCAGCGTTGAAGTGTCCGGCTACGAGCAGTACTTC. This translates into CSVEVSGYEQYF. The V gene is TRBV29-1, the J gene TRBJ2-7; no clear D gene. V was clipped by 1 base and J by 3 bases, with 7 bases between them. The length of the CDR3 is 12 residues. The V gene's germline CDR1 is SQVTM and CDR2 ANQGSEA.